Following are 17 T cell receptor beta chains from one sample sequenced in a study of blood T cell repertoires in COVID-19. Repertoires were generated with immunoSEQ multiplex PCR, while TCRdb's copy carries only in-frame clones and drops some. The sample carries fewer than 250,000 clones, about 93% recorded once. Source material: peripheral blood. These receptors came from a man aged 25-40 years with COVID-19, enrolled during active disease.

The chain combines TRBV14 with TRBJ1-3, with 7 bases matching TRBD1. The CDR3 has 15 residues. Unmatched junction bases numbered 4, after V lost 4 bases and J lost 1 base. Germline loops: CDR1 SGHDN, CDR2 FVKESK. The CDR3 here is CASSRRDSSGNTIYF. The DNA of the CDR3 is TGTGCCAGCAGCCGACGGGACAGTTCTGGAAACACCATATATTTT.

The J gene is TRBJ1-1, the V gene TRBV5-4; tentatively, D is TRBD1 (6 bases). Trimming removed 3 bases from V and 8 bases from J, with 14 bases in between. The CDR3 consists of 13 residues. Germline values: CDR1 SGHNT, CDR2 YYREEE (reference sequence). This CDR3 is CASSYRDNYEAFF. In DNA, the CDR3 is TGTGCCAGCAGCTACCGGGACAACTACGAAGCTTTCTTT.

Here the CDR3 DNA reads TGTGCCAGCAGCGGATCGACAGGGAGTTATGGCTACACCTTC. The encoded protein is CASSGSTGSYGYTF. The chain carries TRBV7-9 and TRBJ1-2; 7 bases map to TRBD1. The CDR3 loop spans 14 amino acids. With 5 bases clipped from V and 5 bases from J, the junction kept 8 bases outside the gene matches. Germline CDR1 reads SEHNR; CDR2 reads FQNEAQ (reference sequence).

The chain's CDR3 is CASSPMDRINTGELFF. CDR3 bases: TGTGCCAGCAGCCCCATGGACAGGATTAACACCGGGGAGCTGTTTTTT. The rearrangement joins TRBV7-9 to TRBJ2-2, with 7 bases identical to TRBD1. Germline assignment: CDR1 SEHNR and CDR2 FQNEAQ (reference sequence). Trimming removed 5 bases from V and 2 bases from J; junction bases left unmatched: 8. The CDR3 has 16 amino acids.

The genes are TRBV4-1 and TRBJ1-4; 11 nucleotides line up with TRBD1. V shed 4 bases and J 7 bases; nucleotides not matched to a gene: 2. CDR3 size: 14 residues. In germline, CDR1 is MGHRA, CDR2 YSYEKL. CDR3 amino acids: CASSRGQGAEKLFF. The DNA of the CDR3 is TGCGCCAGCAGCCGCGGACAGGGGGCTGAAAAACTGTTTTTT.

The chain combines TRBV6-5 with TRBJ2-7; 8 nucleotides agree with TRBD1. Germline CDR1 is MNHEY and CDR2 is SVGAGI. J was trimmed by 3 bases and V by 4 bases; bases with no gene match: 5. This CDR3 region has 14 residues. The CDR3 DNA is TGTGCCAGCAGTTTTAGGACAGGGTACTACGAGCAGTACTTC. It yields the protein CASSFRTGYYEQYF.

The V and J genes are TRBV6-5 and TRBJ1-2, with 8 positions matching TRBD1. Losses at the gene ends were 6 bases for V and 5 bases for J; bases not matched to a gene: 8. The CDR3 runs to 14 residues. Germline V gene sequence: CDR1 MNHEY, CDR2 SVGAGI. The CDR3, as DNA: TGTGCCAGCAGCCTGGACAGGGATTTGTATGGCTACACCTTC. Its protein is CASSLDRDLYGYTF.

The V gene is TRBV19, the J gene TRBJ2-6; 11 positions match TRBD2. CDR1 and CDR2 (germline): LNHDA, SQIVND (reference sequence). The trim removed 5 bases at V and 0 bases at J, leaving 6 bases unmatched. CDR3 length equals 18 residues. The CDR3 protein is CASSPGTSGPSGANVLTF. The CDR3 DNA reads TGTGCCAGTAGTCCCGGGACTAGCGGTCCCTCTGGGGCCAACGTCCTGACTTTC.

V gene TRBV6-5 combines with J gene TRBJ1-6; the D gene is possibly TRBD1 (5 bases). The V gene lost 2 bases and the J gene lost 9 bases, with 11 bases spanning the gap. This CDR3 is built from 14 residues. Per germline, CDR1 MNHEY and CDR2 SVGAGI. CDR3 residues: CASSYRGSSSPLHF. CDR3 in DNA: TGTGCCAGCAGTTACAGGGGCTCTAGTTCACCCCTCCACTTT.

V and J are TRBV4-1 and TRBJ2-3; 9 bases map to TRBD1. The CDR3 is made up of 16 amino acids. The germline gives CDR1 MGHRA, CDR2 YSYEKL. V shed 3 bases and J 0 bases; nucleotides not matched to a gene: 4. The chain's CDR3 is CASSQAGQGSTDTQYF. In nucleotides, the CDR3 is TGCGCCAGCAGCCAGGCGGGACAGGGTAGCACAGATACGCAGTATTTT.

The chain uses TRBV3-1 (or the pseudogene TRBV3-2) and TRBJ1-2; no definite D call. This CDR3 has 12 amino acids. Trimming left V 1 base short and J 5 bases short, with 5 bases between. CDR1 is LGHDT and CDR2 is YNNKEL in the germline V gene (reference sequence). The CDR3 region is CASSQARYGYTF. CDR3 DNA: TGTGCCAGCAGCCAAGCCAGATATGGCTACACCTTC.

This clone has more than one count but fewer than ten. This sequence joins TRBV18 and TRBJ1-1; a possible D gene is TRBD1 (5 bases). This CDR3 is built from 14 residues. Trimming cost V 4 bases and J 5 bases, with 14 bases left between them. Germline CDR1 reads KGHSH; CDR2 reads LQKENI. CDR3 in amino acids: CASSQLQGRTEAFF. The CDR3 DNA reads as TGTGCCAGCTCACAGTTGCAGGGAAGGACTGAAGCTTTCTTT.

This clone was detected many times. The chain employs TRBV6-6 and TRBJ2-7; no reliable D call. The CDR3 contains 14 residues. Germline CDR1 reads MNHNY; CDR2 reads SVGAGI (reference sequence). Trimming removed 0 bases from V and 2 bases from J, with 8 bases in between. CDR3 amino acids: CASSYSDTPYEQYF. The CDR3 DNA is TGTGCCAGCAGTTACTCCGACACCCCCTACGAGCAGTACTTC.

With regard to this clone: Other DNA sequences of this sample code for an identical CDR3. In DNA form, the CDR3 reads TGCGCCAGCAGCCCGGGACAGGGGGCGTACGAGCAGTACTTC. Translating it yields CASSPGQGAYEQYF. The chain links TRBV5-1 to TRBJ2-7, with 12 bases that match TRBD1. From germline, CDR1 is SGHRS and CDR2 YFSETQ. The CDR3 runs to 14 residues. V dropped 4 bases and J dropped 4; count of bases not matched to a gene: 3.

The genes are TRBV6-1 and TRBJ2-1, with 11 bases fitting TRBD2. The CDR3 has 18 residues. The germline gives CDR1 MNHNS, CDR2 SASEGT. With V trimmed by 3 bases and J by 2 bases, 9 bases remained unmatched. The CDR3 DNA follows: TGTGCCAGCAGTGATATAGCGGGGGGGCCCACTGCCTACAATGAGCAGTTCTTC. This codes for CASSDIAGGPTAYNEQFF.

This clone was found once. The chain has TRBV4-1 and TRBJ1-2, with TRBD1 as a possible D gene (6 bases). CDR1 and CDR2 (germline): MGHRA, YSYEKL. CDR3 length equals 16 residues. V was shortened by 4 bases and J by 6 bases, with 21 bases between the two germline ends. CDR3 amino acids: CASSPTPGEGGDGYTF. The DNA of the CDR3 is TGCGCCAGCAGCCCCACCCCCGGGGAAGGGGGAGATGGCTACACCTTC.

In nucleotides, the CDR3 is TGCGCCAGCACCCCAACAGGGGCCCACATGAACACTGAAGCTTTCTTT. This translates into CASTPTGAHMNTEAFF. This chain joins TRBV5-1 and TRBJ1-1, with 7 nucleotides matching TRBD1. V gave up 6 bases and J gave up 0 bases; unmatched junction bases: 11. The CDR3 is made up of 16 amino acids. The germline CDR1 and CDR2 sequences are SGHRS and YFSETQ.